These 28 T cell receptor beta chains share one sample of origin, sequenced in a study of vaccination and CD4 T cells after COVID-19. Their antigens are not known. Sequencing of the DNA from cultured CD4+ T cells was carried out with the Oncomine TCR Beta short-read assay. TCRdb re-derived calls from the PCR reads in MiXCR, one entry per CDR3 protein. There are fewer than 15,000 distinct CDR3 sequences in the sample; about 74% occur only once, and 11% lies in the top ten. Treatment defined: approximately 10-day PBMC culture with coronavirus spike peptide pools or control peptides (ViraFEST assay). The specimen was CD4+ T cells from blood, cultured in vitro. The source is a human donor who had recovered from COVID-19.

This clonotype occurred once. The rearrangement links TRBV10-3 to TRBJ1-6; the D is unclear. The CDR3 sequence is 14 residues long. V lost 7 bases and J 7 bases, leaving 14 bases between the germline ends. Germline V gene data show CDR1 as ENHRY and CDR2 as SYGVKD. The CDR3 DNA follows: TGTGCCATCAAGCAACAGCAACCAAATTCACCCCTCCACTTT. It encodes CAIKQQQPNSPLHF.

CDR3 DNA sequence: TGCGCCAGCAGCCCAGGGACAGGGGGGAACATTCAGTACTTC. It encodes CASSPGTGGNIQYF. The rearrangement uses TRBV5-1 and TRBJ2-4; 11 bases align to TRBD1. In germline, CDR1 is SGHRS, CDR2 YFSETQ. J gave up 7 bases and V 4 bases, and 4 bases lay outside the gene matches. This CDR3 comprises 14 residues.

This sequence joins TRBV11-3 and TRBJ2-1, with 11 bases aligning to TRBD2. Germline V gene data show CDR1 as SGHNT and CDR2 as YENEEA. The CDR3 is 18 residues long. V trimming: 0 bases; J trimming: 6 bases; junction bases outside the gene matches: 10. As DNA, the CDR3 is TGTGCCAGCAGCTTAGAGGGTAGCGGGAGGGTTTTACTCAATGAGCAGTTCTTC. Protein sequence: CASSLEGSGRVLLNEQFF. Drawing the rest from reference TRBV11-3 and TRBJ2-1, the complete variable domain is EAGVVQSPRYKIIEKKQPVAFWCNPISGHNTLYWYLQNLGQGPELLIRYENEEAVDDSQLPKDRFSAERLKGVDSTLKIQPAELGDSAVYLCASSLEGSGRVLLNEQFFGPGTRLTVL.

V gene TRBV5-1 combines with J gene TRBJ2-5; D perhaps matches TRBD1 (5 bases). Germline assignment: CDR1 SGHRS and CDR2 YFSETQ. Between the trimmed V and J ends, which lost 0 bases and 1 base, there was a span of 10 bases. The CDR3 loop spans 15 amino acids. CDR3 sequence: CASSLVPGPQETQYF. In DNA, the CDR3 is TGCGCCAGCAGCTTGGTGCCAGGGCCCCAAGAGACCCAGTACTTC.

The chain has TRBV10-1 and TRBJ1-5; 9 nucleotides match TRBD1. V dropped 10 bases and J dropped 5; count of bases not matched to a gene: 12. This CDR3 spans 15 amino acids. The germline gives CDR1 WNHNN, CDR2 SYGVQD (reference sequence). The CDR3 loop reads CATTYRDRVHQPQHF. DNA for the CDR3: TGCGCCACCACTTACCGGGACAGGGTTCATCAGCCCCAGCATTTT.

In its sample, this clonotype is large. This chain connects TRBV12-3 or TRBV12-4 to TRBJ1-6; possible D gene TRBD1, 6 bases. CDR3 size: 14 residues. V was shortened by 4 bases and J by 9 bases, with 13 bases between the two germline ends. The CDR3 DNA reads as TGTGCCAGCAGTTCATCAGGACAGCTTTCACCCCTCCACTTT. It codes for CASSSSGQLSPLHF.

The V call is TRBV7-3, the J call TRBJ2-3; D unclear. V lost 2 bases and J lost 0, with 9 bases in between. Germline V gene data show CDR1 as SGHTA and CDR2 as FQGTGA. The CDR3 is 15 amino acids. CDR3 bases: TGTGCCAGCAGCTTAGACATTTCCAGCACAGATACGCAGTATTTT. Translation gives CASSLDISSTDTQYF.

The rearrangement uses TRBV6-1 and TRBJ2-7, with 8 bases matching TRBD1. V shed 5 bases, J shed 3 bases, and the junction held 6 bases outside the gene matches. Germline V CDR1 and CDR2: MNHNS, SASEGT. The CDR3 has 14 amino acids. This chain's CDR3 is CASSKQGGGYEQYF. CDR3 nucleotide sequence: TGTGCCAGCAGTAAACAGGGGGGTGGCTACGAGCAGTACTTC.

The chain recombines TRBV7-9 with TRBJ1-4; maybe TRBD1 (5 bases). Trimming took 6 bases from V and 5 from J, leaving 16 bases between them. Germline lookup yields CDR1 SEHNR and CDR2 FQNEAQ (reference sequence). The CDR3 consists of 15 residues. The CDR3: CASSPSGSGNEKLFF. CDR3 sequence (DNA): TGTGCCAGCAGTCCAAGCGGGTCAGGGAATGAAAAACTGTTTTTT.

The V and J genes are TRBV12-3 or TRBV12-4 and TRBJ1-4, with D perhaps matching TRBD1 (6 bases). V gave up 5 bases and J gave up 7 bases, with 8 bases separating them. This CDR3 comprises 12 residues. The CDR3: CASSGGLEKLFF. In DNA form, the CDR3 reads TGTGCCAGCAGTGGGGGCCTTGAAAAACTGTTTTTT.

This clonotype is a singleton in its sample. The rearrangement links TRBV25-1 to TRBJ2-2, with unresolved D. Germline assignment: CDR1 MGHDK and CDR2 SYGVNS. Trimming stripped 6 bases from V and 6 bases from J, with 5 bases between. The CDR3 loop spans 11 amino acids. The CDR3 DNA reads TGTGCCAGCAGAAGATCCGGGGAGCTGTTTTTT. It encodes CASRRSGELFF.

The V and J genes are TRBV5-1 and TRBJ2-1; D possibly matches TRBD1 or TRBD2 (6 bases each). Deletions cut 6 bases from V and 8 bases from J, with 12 bases between. This CDR3 spans 12 amino acids. Germline CDR1 reads SGHRS; CDR2 reads YFSETQ. The DNA of the CDR3 is TGCGCCAGCAAGGGGGGCGGGGATGAGCAGTTCTTC. Its translation is CASKGGGDEQFF.

The genes are TRBV4-2 and TRBJ2-5, with D maybe TRBD1 (5 bases). Germline V gene data show CDR1 as LGHNA and CDR2 as YNFKEQ. The length of the CDR3 is 15 residues. V lost 1 base and J 2 bases, leaving 11 bases between the germline ends. CDR3 residues: CASSQVERGQETQYF. In DNA, the CDR3 is TGTGCCAGCAGCCAAGTAGAAAGGGGACAAGAGACCCAGTACTTC.

The chain's CDR3 is CASRDRDVYGYTF. The CDR3 nucleotides read TGTGCCAGCAGGGACAGGGATGTCTATGGCTACACCTTC. V and J are TRBV27 and TRBJ1-2, with 8 positions matching TRBD1. CDR1 is MNHEY and CDR2 is SMNVEV in the germline V gene (reference sequence). The CDR3 sequence is 13 residues long. The ends lost 6 bases at V and 4 bases at J; junction bases unmatched: 4.

This clonotype was counted between two and nine times. This chain connects TRBV20-1 to TRBJ2-2; TRBD2 might be the D (6 bases). V lost 6 bases and J 2 bases, leaving 16 bases between the germline ends. Germline assignment: CDR1 DFQATT and CDR2 SNEGSKA (reference sequence). The length of the CDR3 is 15 residues. This chain's CDR3 is CSARTSLQNTGELFF. The CDR3 nucleotides are TGCAGTGCCCGAACTAGCCTTCAAAACACCGGGGAGCTGTTTTTT.

This clonotype was counted once. The chain recombines TRBV20-1 with TRBJ1-5; TRBD1 matches at 8 bases. The length of the CDR3 is 13 residues. Unmatched junction bases numbered 4, after V lost 8 bases and J lost 1 base. The germline V gene encodes CDR1 DFQATT and CDR2 SNEGSKA (reference sequence). CDR3 sequence: CSLRDRSNQPQHF. Here the CDR3 DNA reads TGCAGTCTGCGGGACAGGAGCAATCAGCCCCAGCATTTT.

The J gene is TRBJ2-7, the V gene TRBV11-3; TRBD1 matches 8 bases. This CDR3 contains 19 residues. Germline-derived CDR1 and CDR2 are SGHNT and YENEEA. The ends lost 1 base at V and 2 bases at J; junction bases unmatched: 16. CDR3 loop: CASSLGARWGRGRAYEQYF. The CDR3, as DNA: TGTGCCAGCAGCTTAGGGGCAAGGTGGGGCAGGGGGCGCGCCTACGAGCAGTACTTC.

The V and J genes are TRBV2 and TRBJ1-2; 7 bases align to TRBD1. Germline CDR1 SNHLY, CDR2 FYNNEI. The CDR3 totals 13 residues. J lost 7 bases, V lost 6 bases, and 8 bases had no gene match. Written as DNA, the CDR3 is TGTGCCAGCAGAGCCGACAGGGTTCGTGGCTACACCTTC. It yields the protein CASRADRVRGYTF.

The V call is TRBV6-5, the J call TRBJ2-6; D assignment may be TRBD1 or TRBD2 (5 bases each). Trimming removed 2 bases at V and 4 bases at J, with 15 bases between. This CDR3 is built from 17 residues. Germline CDR1 is MNHEY and CDR2 is SVGAGI. The CDR3 is CASSYRGEGSGANVLTF. The CDR3, as DNA: TGTGCCAGCAGTTACCGGGGCGAGGGGTCCGGGGCCAACGTCCTGACTTTC.

This clonotype was seen a handful of times. V and J are TRBV19 and TRBJ2-6; the D gene could be TRBD1 or TRBD2 (5 bases each). CDR1 is LNHDA, CDR2 SQIVND, per germline (reference sequence). The germline V and J ends were trimmed by 4 bases and 3 bases, with 16 bases remaining between them. The CDR3 has 17 amino acids. CDR3 protein: CASSKSSGLSGANVLTF. CDR3 in DNA: TGTGCCAGTAGTAAATCCTCGGGGCTTAGTGGGGCCAACGTCCTGACTTTC.

This sequence joins TRBV5-5 and TRBJ2-1, with TRBD1 matching 11 bases. This CDR3 region has 15 residues. The junction had 4 bases not matched to a gene; V was cut back by 5 bases and J by 3 bases. Germline-derived CDR1 and CDR2 are SGHKS and YYEKEE (reference sequence). The CDR3: CASSSGTGGYNEQFF. The CDR3 DNA sequence: TGTGCCAGCAGTTCCGGGACAGGGGGCTACAATGAGCAGTTCTTC.

CDR3 in amino acids: CATSVGGQVWNEQFF. The CDR3 DNA is TGTGCCACCAGTGTCGGCGGACAGGTGTGGAATGAGCAGTTCTTC. The chain combines TRBV24-1 with TRBJ2-1, with 7 bases aligning to TRBD1. Germline V gene lookup returns CDR1 KGHDR and CDR2 SFDVKD. After removal of 5 bases from V and 7 bases from J, the junction contained 10 bases not matched to a gene. The CDR3 has 15 amino acids.

The V call is TRBV20-1, the J call TRBJ1-2, with D maybe TRBD1 (5 bases). The CDR3 totals 14 residues. The V end lost 1 base, the J end lost 4 bases, and 13 bases lay between the germline ends. Germline CDR1 DFQATT, CDR2 SNEGSKA (reference sequence). The CDR3 sequence is CSARGGGGVYGYTF. As DNA, the CDR3 is TGCAGTGCTAGAGGGGGTGGAGGGGTCTATGGCTACACCTTC.

This chain links TRBV5-4 with TRBJ1-2; D is uncertain. The V gene's germline CDR1 is SGHNT and CDR2 YYREEE (reference sequence). The CDR3 runs 16 residues. The ends were cut back, 0 bases at V and 8 bases at J, with 20 bases in the middle. The CDR3 protein is CASSLDPGALSGGYTF. In DNA, the CDR3 is TGTGCCAGCAGCTTGGATCCAGGAGCTCTAAGTGGCGGCTACACCTTC.

The chain recombines TRBV20-1 with TRBJ1-5, with D possibly TRBD1 on 6 matching bases. Trimming pared 2 bases from V and 4 bases from J, leaving 6 bases between. The CDR3 sequence is 12 residues long. CDR1 is DFQATT, CDR2 SNEGSKA, per germline (reference sequence). The CDR3 DNA reads TGCAGTGCTAGAAGGGGGAATCAGCCCCAGCATTTT. It encodes CSARRGNQPQHF.

CDR3 in amino acids: CASTGTQNQPQHF. The DNA for the CDR3 is TGTGCCAGTACCGGGACTCAAAATCAGCCCCAGCATTTT. The chain uses TRBV6-1 and TRBJ1-5; possibly TRBD1 for D (5 bases). This CDR3 contains 13 residues. V dropped 9 bases and J dropped 4 bases, with 13 bases sitting between them. Per the germline V gene, CDR1 is MNHNS and CDR2 is SASEGT.

V and J are TRBV7-9 and TRBJ1-6, with 10 bases fitting TRBD1. J gave up 7 bases and V 5 bases, and 5 bases lay outside the gene matches. The CDR3 loop spans 15 amino acids. Germline V gene lookup returns CDR1 SEHNR and CDR2 FQNEAQ (reference sequence). The CDR3 spells CASSQGTGANSPLHF. DNA for the CDR3: TGTGCCAGCAGCCAAGGGACAGGGGCCAATTCACCCCTCCACTTT.

The J gene is TRBJ1-1, the V gene TRBV7-3; maybe TRBD1 (5 bases). V was shortened by 5 bases and J by 2 bases, with 15 bases between the two germline ends. CDR1 SGHTA and CDR2 FQGTGA come from the germline V gene. This CDR3 is 15 amino acids long. The CDR3 sequence is CASSPFGTSNTEAFF. The DNA of the CDR3 is TGTGCCAGCAGCCCGTTCGGGACTTCAAACACTGAAGCTTTCTTT.